This TCR beta chain was captured by sequencing in a study of neoadjuvant nivolumab and ipilimumab in lung cancer. Some clones are missing from TCRdb's copy, which holds only in-frame ones; the method was immunoSEQ multiplex PCR. This sample yields about 20,000 clones, of which 76% are seen a single time; about 6.6% belongs to the top ten. Whole-study results and caveats: Only a small number of samples underwent TCR sequencing.

With respect to this clone: The antigen is not known.

J lost 9 bases, V lost 0 bases, and 11 bases had no gene match. The CDR3 sequence is 16 residues long. Germline V gene sequence: CDR1 SGHDT, CDR2 YYEEEE. The TCR was taken from an adult with non-small cell lung cancer. This rearrangement joins TRBV5-6 to TRBJ2-1; 8 nucleotides align to TRBD2. The sequencing here drew on tumor tissue, taken after neoadjuvant nivolumab, alone or with ipilimumab, at or shortly before surgery. The CDR3 nucleotides read TGTGCCAGCAGCTTGGGCAGCGGGAGATTGTCTGGTGAGCAGTTCTTC. It yields the protein CASSLGSGRLSGEQFF.